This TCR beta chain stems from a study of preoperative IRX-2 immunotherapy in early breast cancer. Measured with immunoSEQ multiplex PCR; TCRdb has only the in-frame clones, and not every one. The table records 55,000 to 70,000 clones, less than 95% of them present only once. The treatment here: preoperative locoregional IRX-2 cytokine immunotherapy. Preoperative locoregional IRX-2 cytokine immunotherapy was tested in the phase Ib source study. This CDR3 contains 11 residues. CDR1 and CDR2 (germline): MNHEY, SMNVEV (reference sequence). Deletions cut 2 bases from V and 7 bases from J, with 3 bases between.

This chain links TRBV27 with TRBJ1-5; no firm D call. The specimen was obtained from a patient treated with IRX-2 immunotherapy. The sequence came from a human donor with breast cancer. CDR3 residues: CASSLGQPQHF. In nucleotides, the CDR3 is TGTGCCAGCAGTTTAGGACAGCCCCAGCATTTT.